These 7 T cell receptor beta chains were sequenced from one sample in a study of blood T cell repertoires in COVID-19. Using immunoSEQ multiplex PCR, the repertoire was profiled, and TCRdb retains in-frame clones only, with some absent. Seen here are 400,000 or so clones, about 90% observed once, and the top ten hold roughly 0.87%. Sequencing was performed on peripheral blood. Receptors originate from a man aged 18 to 29 with COVID-19, enrolled during active disease.

This chain links TRBV6-5 with TRBJ1-6; 8 bases line up with TRBD1. From germline, CDR1 is MNHEY and CDR2 SVGAGI. V lost 5 bases and J lost 8; bases outside the gene matches: 8. This CDR3 spans 15 amino acids. As DNA, the CDR3 is TGTGCCAGCAGTCGGACAGGGATTACGGATTCACCCCTCCACTTT. The encoded protein is CASSRTGITDSPLHF.

CDR3 in DNA: TGTGCCAGCAGCGTAGGAGTGGGAAACACCATATATTTT. Protein product: CASSVGVGNTIYF. The chain couples TRBV9 to TRBJ1-3; D unclear. V lost 0 bases to trimming and J lost 4 bases, with 5 bases between them. The CDR3 extends over 13 amino acids. Germline V gene data show CDR1 as SGDLS and CDR2 as YYNGEE.

The gene calls are TRBV7-9 and TRBJ2-1; D not certain. V lost 1 base to trimming and J lost 6 bases, with 10 bases between them. Germline assignment: CDR1 SEHNR and CDR2 FQNEAQ (reference sequence). This CDR3 contains 14 residues. The CDR3 nucleotides read TGTGCCAGCAGCTTAGGCAATAGCCCCAATGAGCAGTTCTTC. It translates to CASSLGNSPNEQFF.

The rearrangement uses TRBV3-1 (or the pseudogene TRBV3-2) and TRBJ2-3; 11 bases fit TRBD2. V was pared by 5 bases and J by 0 bases, with 4 bases of the junction left unmatched. In germline, CDR1 is LGHDT, CDR2 YNNKEL (reference sequence). The CDR3 totals 16 residues. The CDR3 DNA reads as TGTGCCAGCAGCTCTATAGCGGGGGGGAGCACAGATACGCAGTATTTT. Translation gives CASSSIAGGSTDTQYF.

The rearrangement uses TRBV15 and TRBJ1-1, with 10 bases that match TRBD1. From germline, CDR1 is LNHNV and CDR2 YYDKDF (reference sequence). V gave up 0 bases and J gave up 3 bases; unmatched junction bases: 13. This CDR3 region has 19 residues. This chain's CDR3 is CATSREYPGQGKKDTEAFF. In DNA, the CDR3 is TGTGCCACCAGCAGAGAGTATCCGGGACAGGGGAAGAAGGACACTGAAGCTTTCTTT.

V and J are TRBV11-2 and TRBJ2-7, with D unclear. The CDR3 covers 14 residues. CDR1 is SGHAT, CDR2 FQNNGV, per germline. V lost 4 bases, J lost 3 bases, and 13 bases lay in between. The CDR3 DNA sequence: TGTGCCAGCAGCTCCCCCAGTGACAACTACGAGCAGTACTTC. Its translation is CASSSPSDNYEQYF.

This chain connects TRBV5-1 to TRBJ2-7; 8 bases map to TRBD2. The germline CDR1 and CDR2 sequences are SGHRS and YFSETQ. J lost 3 bases, V lost 1 base, and 3 bases had no gene match. This CDR3 has 14 amino acids. The CDR3 loop reads CASSLTSGIYEQYF. CDR3 nucleotide sequence: TGCGCCAGCAGCTTGACTAGCGGAATCTACGAGCAGTACTTC.